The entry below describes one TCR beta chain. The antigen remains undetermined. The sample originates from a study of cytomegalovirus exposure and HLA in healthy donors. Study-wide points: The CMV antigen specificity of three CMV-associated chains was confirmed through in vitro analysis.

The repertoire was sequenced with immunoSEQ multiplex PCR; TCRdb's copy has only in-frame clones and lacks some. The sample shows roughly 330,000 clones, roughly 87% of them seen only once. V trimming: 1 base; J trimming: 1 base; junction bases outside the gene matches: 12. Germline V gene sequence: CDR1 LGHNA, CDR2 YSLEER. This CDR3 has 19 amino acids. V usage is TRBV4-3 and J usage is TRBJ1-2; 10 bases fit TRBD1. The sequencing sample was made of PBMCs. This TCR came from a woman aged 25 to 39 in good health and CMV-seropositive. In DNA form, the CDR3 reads TGCGCCAGCAGCCAAGGGCCTATACCCGGGACAGGGGTTAACTATGGCTACACCTTC. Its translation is CASSQGPIPGTGVNYGYTF.